These 21 T cell receptor beta chains originate from one sample sequenced in a study of cytomegalovirus exposure and HLA in healthy donors. The PCR had 60 Vbeta and 13 Jbeta primers. Profiled with immunoSEQ multiplex PCR; TCRdb holds only in-frame clones, not every one. Its table lists 100,000 to 150,000 clones. The sequencing sample was made of PBMCs. The receptor source for this set is a young man in good health and CMV-seronegative.

This rearrangement joins TRBV6-5 to TRBJ1-1; no reliable D call. Trimming left V 6 bases short and J 1 base short, with 12 bases between. This CDR3 spans 14 amino acids. Germline assignment: CDR1 MNHEY and CDR2 SVGAGI. The chain's CDR3 is CASSRELANTEAFF. DNA of the CDR3: TGTGCCAGCAGCCGAGAGCTTGCGAACACTGAAGCTTTCTTT.

The chain employs TRBV7-9 and TRBJ2-7; weak D call: TRBD1 (5 bases). The V gene's germline CDR1 is SEHNR and CDR2 FQNEAQ (reference sequence). The CDR3 length is 17 residues. V lost 1 base and J lost 0, with 16 bases in between. This CDR3 reads CASSLGGWGPNSYEQYF. In DNA form, the CDR3 reads TGTGCCAGCAGCTTAGGGGGTTGGGGCCCCAACTCCTACGAGCAGTACTTC.

The chain is built from TRBV19 and TRBJ2-1; unclear D gene. Germline CDR1 and CDR2: LNHDA and SQIVND (reference sequence). The CDR3 runs to 11 residues. Trimming removed 5 bases from V and 8 bases from J, with 7 bases in between. Here the CDR3 DNA reads TGTGCCAGTAGTGTTTATGATGAGCAGTTCTTC. Its translation is CASSVYDEQFF.

The V call is TRBV7-6, the J call TRBJ1-4; D is possibly TRBD1 (5 bases). From germline, CDR1 is SGHVS and CDR2 FNYEAQ. Trimming stripped 6 bases from V and 2 bases from J, with 19 bases between. This CDR3 has 17 amino acids. CDR3 amino acids: CASRNLRGDGTNEKLFF. The CDR3 DNA reads TGTGCCAGCAGGAACTTAAGGGGCGACGGCACTAATGAAAAACTGTTTTTT. The full variable domain, in which reference TRBV7-6 and TRBJ1-4 provide the parts outside the CDR3, is GAGVSQSPRYKVTKRGQDVALRCDPISGHVSLYWYRQALGQGPEFLTYFNYEAQQDKSGLPNDRFSAERPEGSISTLTIQRTEQRDSAMYRCASRNLRGDGTNEKLFFGSGTQLSVL.

The chain links TRBV7-2 to TRBJ2-1; 14 nucleotides agree with TRBD2. The V and J ends lost 1 base and 9 bases, in that order; junction bases with no gene match: 5. The germline V gene encodes CDR1 SGHTA and CDR2 FQGNSA. The CDR3 consists of 16 residues. CDR3: CASSLGGTSGGFEQFF. The CDR3 DNA reads as TGTGCCAGCAGCTTAGGGGGGACTAGCGGGGGTTTTGAGCAGTTCTTC.

V is TRBV7-9 and J is TRBJ2-5; no clear D. The end of the DNA aligns better with TRBJ2-7, so the J call may be wrong. The CDR3 runs 12 residues. The germline V gene has CDR1 SEHNR and CDR2 FQNEAQ (reference sequence). The CDR3 DNA sequence: TGTGCCAGCAGCTTAGACTTCTACGAGCAGTACTTC. Its translation: CASSLDFYEQYF.

As to this clone: At one end the junction does not follow the germline gene, possibly because of a read error. The chain couples TRBV7-7 to TRBJ2-2, with 11 bases aligning to TRBD2. The CDR3 is 17 residues long. Germline V lookup: CDR1 SSHAT, CDR2 FNYEAQ (reference sequence). This CDR3 reads CASSFFETSGKGGELFF. The CDR3 coding sequence is TGTGCTAGCAGCTTTTTCGAGACTAGCGGGAAAGGCGGGGAGCTGTTTTTT. The variable domain in full, completed from reference TRBV7-7 and TRBJ2-2, reads GAGVSQSPRYKVTKRGQDVTLRCDPISSHATLYWYQQALGQGPEFLTYFNYEAQPDKSGLPSDRFSAERPEGSISTLTIQRTEQRDSAMYRCASSFFETSGKGGELFFGEGSRLTVL.

The chain carries TRBV19 and TRBJ2-5; a weak D match, TRBD1 (5 bases). Between the trimmed V and J ends, which lost 8 bases and 4 bases, there was a span of 14 bases. The CDR3 length is 13 residues. The germline CDR1 and CDR2 sequences are LNHDA and SQIVND (reference sequence). The CDR3 spells CASGAGWSETQYF. CDR3 coding DNA: TGTGCCAGTGGGGCAGGGTGGTCAGAGACCCAGTACTTC.

The chain employs TRBV9 and TRBJ2-7; no definite D call. The CDR3 is 12 amino acids. The germline V gene has CDR1 SGDLS and CDR2 YYNGEE. V gave up 4 bases and J gave up 6 bases, with 11 bases separating them. The CDR3 is CASSSNHGEQYF. The CDR3 region has the DNA TGTGCCAGCAGCTCCAACCACGGCGAGCAGTACTTC.

This chain connects TRBV6-5 to TRBJ2-3; tentative D call: TRBD2 (6 bases). The CDR3 runs 14 residues. Germline CDR1 MNHEY, CDR2 SVGAGI. Deletions cut 8 bases from V and 2 bases from J, with 14 bases between. The CDR3 DNA reads TGTGCCAGCCAAAAGGAGGGGTCCACAGATACGCAGTATTTT. It yields the protein CASQKEGSTDTQYF.

The chain couples TRBV28 to TRBJ2-1; 15 bases are a match to TRBD2. The V and J ends lost 5 bases and 1 base, in that order; junction bases with no gene match: 9. Germline loops: CDR1 MDHEN, CDR2 SYDVKM. The length of the CDR3 is 19 residues. As DNA, the CDR3 is TGTGCCAGCAGTACACGGACTAGCGGGAGGGCCAGGTCCTACAATGAGCAGTTCTTC. It is translated as CASSTRTSGRARSYNEQFF. Together with reference TRBV28 and TRBJ2-1, the CDR3 gives the full variable domain: DVKVTQSSRYLVKRTGEKVFLECVQDMDHENMFWYRQDPGLGLRLIYFSYDVKMKEKGDIPEGYSVSREKKERFSLILESASTNQTSMYLCASSTRTSGRARSYNEQFFGPGTRLTVL.

The chain has TRBV11-1 and TRBJ1-1; 8 bases are shared with TRBD1. The CDR3 is 14 amino acids. CDR1 is SGHAT and CDR2 is FQDESV in the germline V gene (reference sequence). Trimming took 5 bases from V and 5 from J; bases not matched to a gene: 7. Written as DNA, the CDR3 is TGTGCCAGCAGCGCCCGGACAGGGAGGACTGAAGCTTTCTTT. This encodes CASSARTGRTEAFF.

The V call is TRBV5-6, the J call TRBJ2-5, with TRBD1 as a possible D gene (5 bases). The CDR3 runs to 13 residues. V was clipped by 10 bases and J by 7 bases, with 20 bases between them. CDR1 is SGHDT, CDR2 YYEEEE, per germline. The CDR3 loop is CASSQGPVGTQYF. DNA of the CDR3: TGTGCCTCGTCTCAGGGCCCGGTAGGGACCCAGTACTTC.

V is TRBV10-3 and J is TRBJ1-4, with unresolved D. Deletions cut 0 bases from V and 7 bases from J, with 15 bases between. The germline V gene has CDR1 ENHRY and CDR2 SYGVKD. This CDR3 has 16 residues. Here the CDR3 reads CAISESEQPEGEKLFF. CDR3 nucleotides: TGTGCCATCAGTGAGTCCGAACAGCCGGAGGGTGAAAAACTGTTTTTT.

This chain uses TRBV19 with TRBJ2-7, with 12 bases aligning to TRBD2. Per germline, CDR1 LNHDA and CDR2 SQIVND (reference sequence). With V trimmed by 8 bases and J by 7 bases, 9 bases remained unmatched. The CDR3 contains 14 residues. This chain's CDR3 is CASSGLAGRREQYF. The CDR3 DNA sequence: TGTGCCAGTTCCGGACTAGCGGGAAGGCGGGAGCAGTACTTC.

This sequence joins TRBV5-1 and TRBJ1-1; the D is unclear. From germline, CDR1 is SGHRS and CDR2 YFSETQ. V dropped 0 bases and J dropped 1 base, with 7 bases sitting between them. The CDR3 totals 14 residues. Here the CDR3 reads CASSLVRENTEAFF. As DNA, the CDR3 is TGCGCCAGCAGCTTGGTTCGGGAGAACACTGAAGCTTTCTTT.

This rearrangement joins TRBV6-1 to TRBJ1-5; 9 positions agree with TRBD1. Looked up from germline, CDR1 is MNHNS and CDR2 is SASEGT. The trim removed 6 bases at V and 5 bases at J, leaving 5 bases unmatched. This CDR3 has 14 residues. CDR3 amino acids: CASRSGQGYQPQHF. In DNA, the CDR3 is TGTGCCAGCAGGTCGGGACAGGGATATCAGCCCCAGCATTTT.

The chain couples TRBV11-2 to TRBJ2-2; possibly TRBD1 for D (6 bases). Germline V gene sequence: CDR1 SGHAT, CDR2 FQNNGV. Trimming left V 1 base short and J 5 bases short, with 11 bases between. The CDR3 totals 15 residues. The CDR3 protein is CASSLVQGDTGELFF. The CDR3 DNA reads as TGTGCCAGCAGCTTAGTACAGGGAGATACCGGGGAGCTGTTTTTT.

The V gene is TRBV6-5, the J gene TRBJ2-7; the D gene is possibly TRBD1 (5 bases). Germline loops: CDR1 MNHEY, CDR2 SVGAGI. This CDR3 has 12 residues. Trimming pared 6 bases from V and 3 bases from J, leaving 9 bases between. CDR3 DNA: TGTGCCAGCAGCCCAGGGAACTACGAGCAGTACTTC. This translates into CASSPGNYEQYF.

As DNA, the CDR3 is TGCGCCAGCAGTTACGAAGAGAATTACGAGCAGTACTTC. It codes for CASSYEENYEQYF. This chain links TRBV5-1 with TRBJ2-7; D not certain. The CDR3 has 13 amino acids. With 5 bases removed from V and 4 bases from J, the gap between germline ends came to 13 bases. The germline V gene has CDR1 SGHRS and CDR2 YFSETQ.

The rearrangement uses TRBV6-5 and TRBJ1-2; 9 positions match TRBD1. Looked up from germline, CDR1 is MNHEY and CDR2 is SVGAGI. The CDR3 is made up of 15 amino acids. Unmatched junction bases numbered 8, after V lost 6 bases and J lost 3 bases. DNA for the CDR3: TGTGCCAGCAGCCTCAGGACAGGGGATCACTATGGCTACACCTTC. Translation: CASSLRTGDHYGYTF.